This section outlines one T cell receptor (beta chain) sequence together with its context. Its antigen is still unknown. Base-call qualities are not available, and no considerably larger clone is one nucleotide away. TCR CDR3 regions were amplified from genomic DNA by multiplex PCR using the deep immunoSEQ assay. Genomic DNA extracted from each cell subset was distributed evenly over all wells of several immunoSEQ 96-well plates, and each plate served as one replicate. For sorted subsets, around 200 ng genomic DNA, equal to tens of thousands of T cell genomes, was loaded into each replicate PCR. Purified libraries were measured with a Qubit 3.0 fluorometer, size-checked on a Bioanalyzer 2100, and measured again with the KAPA Library Quantification kit. Each immunoSEQ 96-well plate was sequenced on its own single-read 150-cycle Illumina NextSeq 550 flow cell. In the original analysis: Because only junctional sequences without quality scores were contained in the immunoSEQ output, filtering matching that applied to full-length reads could not be performed. Sequences were annotated with PyIR, a Python wrapper for IgBLAST v1.9, and V/J genes and CDR3 were assigned using IMGT germline references. Any read was removed if the V/J assignment was weak (E-value above 1e-6), the CDR3 was missing, or the read contained stop codons, out-of-frame junctions, or ambiguous translated residues. V3J clonotypes were defined by identical inferred V gene, J gene, and CDR3 amino acid sequence. The percentage overlap between two repertoires was calculated by dividing the number of shared unique clonotypes by the size of the smaller repertoire. Richness of each repertoire was evaluated using RTK rarefaction, the Chao1 estimator, and Recon v2.1 estimates of unobserved clonotypes. Generation probabilities for all TCRbeta clonotypes obtained by the gDNA method from a handful of donors were computed using OLGA. TCRdb holds this immuneACCESS table with in-frame rearrangements only. Some clones are missing; in checked studies, unresolved V genes explain under half, and the rest has no known cause. V and J calls and clone size follow that table, whereas D and trimming were derived from the DNA. Within this sample are about 1.5 million clones, with nearly 99% of them counted one time only. The ten largest clones represent around 0.45% of the sample.

Healthy HIV-negative adults with no recently reported acute infections or vaccinations were included as donors. All donors were Caucasian adults living in Nashville, Tennessee, USA. CD4+ T cells were enriched by magnetic negative selection, after which naive cells were positively selected on CD45RA and the negative fraction was taken as the memory subset. After blood collection by leukapheresis, PBMCs were isolated using Ficoll-Histopaque density gradient centrifugation and then cryopreserved in the vapor phase of liquid nitrogen. Purity and quantity of every magnetically sorted T cell population were checked by analytical flow cytometry. Each sorted fraction had its genomic DNA isolated and then quantified by UV absorbance on a Nanodrop 2000c. The germline ends are 12 bases apart after V is trimmed by 3 bases and J by 6 bases. From its cysteine to its phenylalanine, the CDR3 spans 14 amino acids. Solely the CDR3 DNA is kept, with 42 bases framed from the first base. Based on the germline V gene (reference sequence), the CDR1 and CDR2 sequences are LNHDA and SQIVND.

This sample stems from a study of shared clonotypes between healthy human individuals (dated by TCRdb to between 2020 and 2021). Concerning the study at large: The cohort included a few men and a couple of women between 18 and 49 years of age. For each donor, CD4 naive and CD4 memory were each run on three plates, CD8 naive on two plates, and CD8 memory on one plate. To estimate repertoire size and how much clonotypes are shared between individuals, the study performed deep sequencing of blood TCR repertoires from a handful of healthy adults. Different laboratories and diverse techniques were used to prepare libraries and sequence TCR repertoires, to increase sequencing depth and limit assay-specific biases. Leukapheresis yielded between about 0.94 and 9 billion PBMCs per donor.

Beyond this particular receptor, the publication reports: Clonotypes shared by all four sorted-subset donors showed higher generation probabilities than non-shared clonotypes. Estimated clonotype richness was generally larger for naive than for memory subsets. Because the study included a small number of donors, the genetic and exposure-history diversity represented was limited. Sampling was limited to blood, and TCR repertoires in tissue likely differ from TCR repertoires in blood. When several donors were compared, the shared fraction of clonotypes was around 5.1% for naive CD4, approximately 3.3% for naive CD8, about 2.4% for memory CD4, and about 0.36% for memory CD8. Pairwise subsampling indicated that sequencing depth was expected to affect the degree of clonotype sharing among donors. Rarefaction of sorted-subset datasets indicated incomplete sequencing despite the large sequencing depth.

Sequencing input: naive CD4+ T cells sorted from blood. According to the study, the label for this sample's cell subset or site signals: CD45RA+ positively selected. This TCR was recovered from a man aged 25-45 years in good health. The sequence joins TRBV19 to TRBJ2-1; TRBD2 is possibly the D segment (7 matching bases). In nucleotides, the sequence is TGTGCCAGTAGTATCGGCCGGGGGGCCAATGAGCAGTTCTTC. This codes for CASSIGRGANEQFF.